The 17 T cell receptor beta chains below all came from one sample that was sequenced in a study of identical twins (dated by TCRdb to about 2016). Library generation was performed with 5' RACE. The sample was run on an Illumina HiSeq 2000. TCRdb passed the public sequencing reads through fastp at Q25 and MiXCR, retaining productive beta sequences. Entries are consolidated by CDR3 protein sequence, retaining the most common genes and DNA. This sample lists under 800,000 distinct CDR3 sequences; over 20% were detected once. The ten largest clones add up to approximately 4.3% of the sample. This same sample was also part of a study on T cells expressing NK-cell markers.

The source material was PBMCs. The receptor set was obtained from a woman between 18 and 29 years old in good health.

About this clonotype: A much larger clone lies a single base off, so this may be a read error. The rearrangement links TRBV7-2 to TRBJ2-7, with TRBD2 as a possible D gene (5 bases). The CDR3 length is 17 residues. Trimming stripped 1 base from V and 5 bases from J, with 21 bases between. Looked up from germline, CDR1 is SGHTA and CDR2 is FQGNSA. For the CDR3, the DNA is TGTGCCAGCAGCTTAGGATTCTCTAGCTGGAGAGTACACGAGCAGTACTTC. Its protein is CASSLGFSSWRVHEQYF.

This clonotype was detected a few times. CDR3 residues: CASSQGMGAGGGAEQFF. The CDR3 coding sequence is TGCGCCAGCAGCCAAGGGATGGGCGCGGGAGGAGGAGCTGAGCAGTTCTTC. The gene calls are TRBV4-3 and TRBJ2-1, with 8 bases identical to TRBD2. Trimming at V came to 1 base and at J to 9 bases, leaving 14 bases not matched to a gene. Per germline, CDR1 LGHNA and CDR2 YSLEER. This CDR3 is 17 amino acids long.

The sample holds a few counts of this clonotype. The V gene is TRBV20-1, the J gene TRBJ2-5; the match to TRBD2 covers 9 bases. CDR1 is DFQATT, CDR2 SNEGSKA, per germline (reference sequence). V gave up 2 bases and J gave up 6 bases; unmatched junction bases: 7. This CDR3 has 14 residues. CDR3 region: CSARSRLAAQTQYF. The CDR3 coding sequence is TGCAGTGCTAGATCCCGACTAGCGGCGCAGACCCAGTACTTC.

V usage is TRBV7-2 and J usage is TRBJ2-5; 8 bases fit TRBD2. Germline values: CDR1 SGHTA, CDR2 FQGNSA. Trimming removed 5 bases from V and 5 bases from J; junction bases left unmatched: 10. The CDR3 sequence is 15 residues long. The CDR3 DNA reads TGTGCCAGCAGCCGTCCCGGGACTAGTACGGAGACCCAGTACTTC. It yields the protein CASSRPGTSTETQYF.

The table lists this clonotype with a few counts. The chain carries TRBV12-3 or TRBV12-4 and TRBJ2-7; D is possibly TRBD2 (6 bases). The CDR3 is 15 amino acids. V was clipped by 5 bases and J by 0 bases, with 14 bases between them. CDR3 coding DNA: TGTGCCAGCAGTGCCAGCGGGTTTCGCTCCTACGAGCAGTACTTC. Encoded protein: CASSASGFRSYEQYF.

The chain links TRBV6-1 to TRBJ2-7; the D is unclear. The CDR3 contains 12 residues. Trimming took 3 bases from V and 2 from J, leaving 5 bases between them. Germline CDR1 reads MNHNS; CDR2 reads SASEGT. The CDR3 DNA is TGTGCCAGCAGTGAGTACCCCTACGAGCAGTACTTC. Translation gives CASSEYPYEQYF.

This CDR3 is CSFRGGNTEAFF. In nucleotides, the CDR3 is TGCAGCTTCAGGGGGGGGAACACTGAAGCTTTCTTT. The chain employs TRBV29-1 and TRBJ1-1, with 7 positions matching TRBD1. This CDR3 contains 12 residues. Looked up from germline, CDR1 is SQVTM and CDR2 is ANQGSEA. With V trimmed by 8 bases and J by 1 base, 4 bases remained unmatched.

The chain employs TRBV7-9 and TRBJ2-1; TRBD1 agrees at 7 bases. The length of the CDR3 is 15 residues. Germline assignment: CDR1 SEHNR and CDR2 FQNEAQ (reference sequence). The V gene end was trimmed by 3 bases and the J gene end by 6 bases; junction bases not matched to a gene: 8. CDR3 sequence reads: CASSFRTGEVNEQFF. In nucleotides, the CDR3 is TGTGCCAGCAGCTTTCGGACAGGAGAGGTCAATGAGCAGTTCTTC.

The sample holds many counts of this clonotype. The V call is TRBV5-1, the J call TRBJ2-7; 13 positions agree with TRBD2. This CDR3 is built from 15 residues. Germline CDR1 and CDR2: SGHRS and YFSETQ. V trimming: 3 bases; J trimming: 2 bases; junction bases outside the gene matches: 2. The CDR3 sequence: CASSSGTSGTYEQYF. CDR3 sequence (DNA): TGCGCCAGCAGCTCAGGGACTAGCGGGACCTACGAGCAGTACTTC.

The chain combines TRBV7-2 with TRBJ2-3, with 15 bases identical to TRBD2. The CDR3 contains 17 residues. Per the germline V gene, CDR1 is SGHTA and CDR2 is FQGNSA. V shed 5 bases, J shed 11 bases, and the junction held 14 bases outside the gene matches. The CDR3 reads CASSPGTGLAGGPGQYF. The CDR3 nucleotides read TGTGCCAGCAGCCCAGGGACTGGACTAGCGGGAGGGCCGGGGCAGTATTTT.

This clonotype turned up a few times. V and J are TRBV27 and TRBJ2-1, with TRBD2 matching over 13 bases. Trimming cost V 2 bases and J 5 bases; bases outside gene matches: 3. CDR1 and CDR2 from the germline V gene are MNHEY and SMNVEV (reference sequence). CDR3 size: 16 residues. This CDR3 is CASSLRGTSGNNEQFF. The CDR3, as DNA: TGTGCCAGCAGTTTAAGGGGGACTAGCGGGAACAATGAGCAGTTCTTC.

This clonotype showed up just a few times. The V call is TRBV29-1, the J call TRBJ2-7; weak D call: TRBD2 (5 bases). Trimming took 7 bases from V and 0 from J, leaving 13 bases between them. The CDR3 is made up of 13 amino acids. The V gene's germline CDR1 is SQVTM and CDR2 ANQGSEA. CDR3 nucleotide sequence: TGCAGCGCCACGGGGAGAAGCTCCTACGAGCAGTACTTC. It is translated as CSATGRSSYEQYF.

This clonotype was seen only a few times. V usage is TRBV5-1 and J usage is TRBJ2-1; D possibly corresponds to TRBD1 (6 bases). Per the germline V gene, CDR1 is SGHRS and CDR2 is YFSETQ. The CDR3 has 12 amino acids. With 3 bases removed from V and 7 bases from J, the gap between germline ends came to 8 bases. Written as DNA, the CDR3 is TGCGCCAGCAGCTGGCAGGGGAATGAGCAGTTCTTC. Translated: CASSWQGNEQFF.

Ten or more counts support this clonotype. This chain uses TRBV5-1 with TRBJ2-2; D not resolved. Germline CDR1 and CDR2: SGHRS and YFSETQ. The CDR3 consists of 12 residues. V was shortened by 4 bases and J by 5 bases, with 6 bases between the two germline ends. CDR3 DNA sequence: TGCGCCAGCAGCCCACAAACCGGGGAGCTGTTTTTT. Translating it yields CASSPQTGELFF. Drawing the rest from reference TRBV5-1 and TRBJ2-2, the complete variable domain is KAGVTQTPRYLIKTRGQQVTLSCSPISGHRSVSWYQQTPGQGLQFLFEYFSETQRNKGNFPGRFSGRQFSNSRSEMNVSTLELGDSALYLCASSPQTGELFFGEGSRLTVL.

This sequence joins TRBV5-5 and TRBJ2-1; TRBD1 is a possible D gene (6 bases). Germline CDR1 reads SGHKS; CDR2 reads YYEKEE (reference sequence). The CDR3 covers 14 residues. Trimming removed 3 bases at V and 8 bases at J, with 15 bases between. The CDR3 spells CASSWARQGYEQFF. CDR3 sequence (DNA): TGTGCCAGCAGCTGGGCCCGGCAGGGGTATGAGCAGTTCTTC.

This clonotype was seen a few times. The chain uses TRBV7-2 and TRBJ2-3, with D perhaps TRBD2 (6 bases). V was shortened by 1 base and J by 5 bases, with 13 bases between the two germline ends. The CDR3 sequence is 15 residues long. Germline V gene sequence: CDR1 SGHTA, CDR2 FQGNSA. The CDR3 loop is CASSLEYGRGDTQYF. DNA of the CDR3: TGTGCCAGCAGCTTAGAGTACGGGAGAGGAGATACGCAGTATTTT.

The chain combines TRBV20-1 with TRBJ1-1; D gene unclear. The CDR3 totals 16 residues. V dropped 5 bases and J dropped 0 bases, with 19 bases sitting between them. The germline gives CDR1 DFQATT, CDR2 SNEGSKA (reference sequence). This chain's CDR3 is CSAGRSGGRVNTEAFF. The CDR3 DNA sequence: TGCAGTGCTGGAAGGAGTGGCGGGAGAGTGAACACTGAAGCTTTCTTT.